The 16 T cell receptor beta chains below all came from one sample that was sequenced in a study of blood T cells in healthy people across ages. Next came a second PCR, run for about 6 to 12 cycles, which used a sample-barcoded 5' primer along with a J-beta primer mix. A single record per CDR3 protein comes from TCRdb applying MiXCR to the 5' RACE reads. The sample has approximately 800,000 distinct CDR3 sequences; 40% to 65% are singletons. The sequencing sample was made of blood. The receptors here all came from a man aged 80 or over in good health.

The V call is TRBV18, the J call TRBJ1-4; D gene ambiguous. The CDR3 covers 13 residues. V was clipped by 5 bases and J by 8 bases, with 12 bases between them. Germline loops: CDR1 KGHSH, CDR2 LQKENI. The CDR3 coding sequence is TGTGCCAGCTCATCTCGGTCAGAGGAAAAACTGTTTTTT. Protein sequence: CASSSRSEEKLFF.

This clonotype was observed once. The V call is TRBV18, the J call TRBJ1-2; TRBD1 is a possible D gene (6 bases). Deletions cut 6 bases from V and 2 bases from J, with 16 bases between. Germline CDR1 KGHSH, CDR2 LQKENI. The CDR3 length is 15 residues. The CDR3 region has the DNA TGTGCCAGCTCCCCCGAGGCGGGGGCAAACTATGGCTACACCTTC. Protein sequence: CASSPEAGANYGYTF. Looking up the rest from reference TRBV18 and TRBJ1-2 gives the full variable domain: NAGVMQNPRHLVRRRGQEARLRCSPMKGHSHVYWYRQLPEEGLKFMVYLQKENIIDESGMPKERFSAEFPKEGPSILRIQQVVRGDSAAYFCASSPEAGANYGYTFGSGTRLTVV.

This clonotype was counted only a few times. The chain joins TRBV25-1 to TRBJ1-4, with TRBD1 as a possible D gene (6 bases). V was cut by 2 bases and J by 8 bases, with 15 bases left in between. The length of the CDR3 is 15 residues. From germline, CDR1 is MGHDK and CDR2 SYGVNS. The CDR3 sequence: CASSEPARGNEKLFF. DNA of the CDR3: TGTGCCAGCAGTGAACCCGCCAGGGGAAACGAAAAACTGTTTTTT.

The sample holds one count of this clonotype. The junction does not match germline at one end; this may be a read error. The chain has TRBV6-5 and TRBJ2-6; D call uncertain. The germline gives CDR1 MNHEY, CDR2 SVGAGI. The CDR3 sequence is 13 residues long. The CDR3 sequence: CTSRDVGANVLTF. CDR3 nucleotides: TGTACCAGCAGAGACGTCGGGGCCAACGTCCTGACTTTC.

This CDR3 reads CASSPPTGWVAKNIQYF. In nucleotides, the CDR3 is TGTGCCAGCAGTCCACCGACAGGGTGGGTTGCCAAAAACATTCAGTACTTC. V and J are TRBV28 and TRBJ2-4, with 7 bases fitting TRBD1. CDR1 MDHEN and CDR2 SYDVKM come from the germline V gene. The length of the CDR3 is 17 residues. Trimming cost V 5 bases and J 1 base; bases outside gene matches: 11. The full variable domain, rest sourced from reference TRBV28 and TRBJ2-4, is DVKVTQSSRYLVKRTGEKVFLECVQDMDHENMFWYRQDPGLGLRLIYFSYDVKMKEKGDIPEGYSVSREKKERFSLILESASTNQTSMYLCASSPPTGWVAKNIQYFGAGTRLSVL.

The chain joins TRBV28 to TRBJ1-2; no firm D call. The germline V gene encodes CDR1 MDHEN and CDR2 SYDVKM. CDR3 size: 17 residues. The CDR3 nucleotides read TGTGTCTCATGGCCGATAGGGTTGGAAGCGTCGGGCTATGGCTACACCTTC. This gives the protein CVSWPIGLEASGYGYTF.

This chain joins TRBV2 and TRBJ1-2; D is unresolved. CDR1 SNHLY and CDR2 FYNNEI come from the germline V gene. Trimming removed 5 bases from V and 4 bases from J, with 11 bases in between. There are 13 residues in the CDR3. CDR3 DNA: TGTGCCAGCAGTCGGTCAGGCTCCTATGGCTACACCTTC. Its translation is CASSRSGSYGYTF. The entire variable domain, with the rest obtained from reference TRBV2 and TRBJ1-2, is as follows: EPEVTQTPSHQVTQMGQEVILRCVPISNHLYFYWYRQILGQKVEFLVSFYNNEISEKSEIFDDQFSVERPDGSNFTLKIRSTKLEDSAMYFCASSRSGSYGYTFGSGTRLTVV.

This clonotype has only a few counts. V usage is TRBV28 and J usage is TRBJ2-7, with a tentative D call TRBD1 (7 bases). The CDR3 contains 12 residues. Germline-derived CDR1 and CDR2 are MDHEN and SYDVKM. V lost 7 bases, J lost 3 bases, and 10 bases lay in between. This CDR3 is CASTGGIYEQYF. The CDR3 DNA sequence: TGTGCCAGCACAGGGGGGATCTACGAGCAGTACTTC.

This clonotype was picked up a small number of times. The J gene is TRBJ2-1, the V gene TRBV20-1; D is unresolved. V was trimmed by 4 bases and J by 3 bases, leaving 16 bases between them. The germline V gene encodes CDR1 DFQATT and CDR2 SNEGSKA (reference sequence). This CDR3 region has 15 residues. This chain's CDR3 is CSAMKDGRLYNEQFF. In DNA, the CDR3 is TGCAGTGCTATGAAGGACGGACGGCTCTACAATGAGCAGTTCTTC.

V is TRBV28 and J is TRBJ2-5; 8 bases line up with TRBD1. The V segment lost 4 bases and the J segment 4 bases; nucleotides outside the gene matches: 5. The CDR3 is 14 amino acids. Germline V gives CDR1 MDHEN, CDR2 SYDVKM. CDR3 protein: CASSSVGQGETQYF. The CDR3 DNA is TGTGCCAGCAGTTCCGTCGGACAGGGAGAGACCCAGTACTTC.

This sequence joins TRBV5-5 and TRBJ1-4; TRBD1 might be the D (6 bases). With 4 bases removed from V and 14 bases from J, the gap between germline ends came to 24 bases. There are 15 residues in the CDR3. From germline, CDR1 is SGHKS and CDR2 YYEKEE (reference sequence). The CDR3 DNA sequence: TGTGCCAGCAGCCCAACCCAGGGGCCAGAGGGGAGGCTGTTTTTT. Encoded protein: CASSPTQGPEGRLFF.

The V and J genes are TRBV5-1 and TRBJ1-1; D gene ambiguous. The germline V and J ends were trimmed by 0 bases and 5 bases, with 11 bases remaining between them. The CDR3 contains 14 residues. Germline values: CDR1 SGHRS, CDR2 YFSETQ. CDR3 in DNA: TGCGCCAGCAGCTTGGACCCGTTAGTGACTGAAGCTTTCTTT. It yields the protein CASSLDPLVTEAFF. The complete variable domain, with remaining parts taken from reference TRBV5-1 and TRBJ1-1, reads KAGVTQTPRYLIKTRGQQVTLSCSPISGHRSVSWYQQTPGQGLQFLFEYFSETQRNKGNFPGRFSGRQFSNSRSEMNVSTLELGDSALYLCASSLDPLVTEAFFGQGTRLTVV.

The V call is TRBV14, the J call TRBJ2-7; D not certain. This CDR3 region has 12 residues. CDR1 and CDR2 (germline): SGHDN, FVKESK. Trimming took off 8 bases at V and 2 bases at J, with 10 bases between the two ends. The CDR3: CASLHRPYEQYF. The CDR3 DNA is TGTGCCAGCCTCCATAGGCCCTACGAGCAGTACTTC.

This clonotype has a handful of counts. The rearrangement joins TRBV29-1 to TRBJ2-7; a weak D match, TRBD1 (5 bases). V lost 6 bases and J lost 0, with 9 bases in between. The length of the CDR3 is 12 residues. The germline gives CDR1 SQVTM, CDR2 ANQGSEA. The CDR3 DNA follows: TGCAGCGTCTGGACAATCTCCTACGAGCAGTACTTC. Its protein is CSVWTISYEQYF.

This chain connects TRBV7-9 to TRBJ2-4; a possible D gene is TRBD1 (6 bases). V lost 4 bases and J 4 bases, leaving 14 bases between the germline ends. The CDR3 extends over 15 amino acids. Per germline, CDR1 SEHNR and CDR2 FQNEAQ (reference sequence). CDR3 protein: CASSYDTGLKNIQYF. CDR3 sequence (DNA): TGTGCCAGCAGCTATGATACAGGGTTGAAAAACATTCAGTACTTC.

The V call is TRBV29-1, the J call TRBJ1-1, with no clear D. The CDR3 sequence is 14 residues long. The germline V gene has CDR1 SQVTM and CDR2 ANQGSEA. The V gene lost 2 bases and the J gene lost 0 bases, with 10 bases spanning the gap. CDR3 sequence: CSVERANLNTEAFF. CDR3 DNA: TGCAGCGTTGAACGGGCCAATCTGAACACTGAAGCTTTCTTT.